The 17 T cell receptor beta chains reported below all come from one sample, sequenced in a study of Graves' ophthalmopathy and Graves' hyperthyroidism. RNA transcripts were the source from which TCR beta CDR3 regions were amplified. The library came from an HTBI-primed first-round RT-PCR and a second-round multiplex PCR. TCRdb ran MiXCR on the multiplex PCR reads and lists one entry per CDR3 protein. The sample includes about 500,000 distinct CDR3 sequences, approximately 15% seen only once; the top ten take 8% to 10%. Material: blood. The receptors here all came from a woman in her 30s with Graves' ophthalmopathy.

The chain joins TRBV25-1 to TRBJ2-3; 11 bases fit TRBD2. The CDR3 has 17 residues. V dropped 5 bases and J dropped 5; count of bases not matched to a gene: 12. Germline V CDR1 and CDR2: MGHDK, SYGVNS. CDR3 sequence reads: CASSLPLAGEIQDTQYF. For the CDR3, the DNA is TGTGCCAGCAGTCTACCACTAGCGGGAGAAATACAAGATACGCAGTATTTT. Based on the CDR3 plus reference TRBV25-1 and TRBJ2-3, the full variable domain is EADIYQTPRYLVIGTGKKITLECSQTMGHDKMYWYQQDPGMELHLIHYSYGVNSTEKGDLSSESTVSRIRTEHFPLTLESARPSHTSQYLCASSLPLAGEIQDTQYFGPGTRLTVL.

This clonotype was seen at least ten times. The chain links TRBV12-3 or TRBV12-4 to TRBJ1-3; D gene ambiguous. The CDR3 loop spans 11 amino acids. Trimming removed 5 bases from V and 4 bases from J, with 3 bases in between. CDR3 sequence reads: CASSAGNTIYF. In DNA form, the CDR3 reads TGTGCCAGCAGTGCAGGAAACACCATATATTTT.

There are many counts of this clonotype. The chain carries TRBV30 and TRBJ2-2; 10 bases match TRBD1. Trimming cost V 0 bases and J 5 bases; bases outside gene matches: 9. CDR3 length: 17 residues. CDR1 is GTSNPN and CDR2 is SVGIG in the germline V gene (reference sequence). In nucleotides, the CDR3 is TGTGCCTGGAGTGTACCCGGGACAGGGGCAAGGACCGGGGAGCTGTTTTTT. Translated: CAWSVPGTGARTGELFF.

This clonotype was seen repeatedly, ten times or more. The CDR3 spells CAWSKLRLGGGYTF. In nucleotides, the CDR3 is TGTGCCTGGAGTAAATTAAGGCTGGGTGGTGGCTACACCTTC. This chain connects TRBV30 to TRBJ1-2; no definite D call. The CDR3 consists of 14 residues. V was shortened by 2 bases and J by 7 bases, with 17 bases between the two germline ends. Germline V gives CDR1 GTSNPN, CDR2 SVGIG (reference sequence).

The rearrangement uses TRBV6-1 and TRBJ1-2, with 10 bases matching TRBD1. The CDR3 is made up of 15 amino acids. Germline CDR1 reads MNHNS; CDR2 reads SASEGT. The V segment lost 5 bases and the J segment 8 bases; nucleotides outside the gene matches: 11. The CDR3, as DNA: TGTGCCAGCAGTAGACAGGGGGCGCAGGCTAGGGGCTACACCTTC. Amino acid sequence: CASSRQGAQARGYTF.

This clonotype was detected many times. V usage is TRBV29-1 and J usage is TRBJ1-1, with 7 bases fitting TRBD1. V shed 7 bases, J shed 4 bases, and the junction held 6 bases outside the gene matches. Germline-derived CDR1 and CDR2 are SQVTM and ANQGSEA. The CDR3 sequence is 12 residues long. The CDR3 loop reads CSADRVFTEAFF. The CDR3 DNA reads TGCAGCGCCGACAGGGTTTTCACTGAAGCTTTCTTT.

V is TRBV11-1 and J is TRBJ2-4; D is unresolved. The CDR3 has 12 residues. The V end was cut by 6 bases, the J end by 6 bases, with 9 bases between. Per the germline V gene, CDR1 is SGHAT and CDR2 is FQDESV (reference sequence). CDR3 in amino acids: CASSQNGNIQYF. CDR3 sequence (DNA): TGTGCCAGCAGTCAAAACGGAAACATTCAGTACTTC.

The table lists this clonotype with a few counts. This chain joins TRBV5-1 and TRBJ1-1; D unclear. This CDR3 region has 13 residues. V lost 0 bases to trimming and J lost 5 bases, with 8 bases between them. Per germline, CDR1 SGHRS and CDR2 YFSETQ. In DNA, the CDR3 is TGCGCCAGCAGCTTGGAAGGGATAACTGAAGCTTTCTTT. Protein: CASSLEGITEAFF.

This clonotype was counted at least ten times. The rearrangement uses TRBV28 and TRBJ1-5; TRBD1 is a possible D gene (5 bases). The CDR3 consists of 13 residues. V was cut by 6 bases and J by 6 bases, with 12 bases left in between. Looked up from germline, CDR1 is MDHEN and CDR2 is SYDVKM. The CDR3 loop is CASRFIQGQPQHF. The CDR3 DNA is TGTGCCAGCAGATTCATTCAGGGTCAGCCCCAGCATTTT.

At least ten counts were recorded for this clonotype. The chain couples TRBV11-2 to TRBJ2-7; 8 bases align to TRBD2. V lost 5 bases to trimming and J lost 6 bases; unmatched junction nucleotides: 3. The CDR3 consists of 12 residues. Germline loops: CDR1 SGHAT, CDR2 FQNNGV. CDR3 protein: CASSPGGGEQYF. The CDR3 DNA sequence: TGTGCCAGCAGCCCGGGAGGGGGCGAGCAGTACTTC.

The rearrangement uses TRBV20-1 and TRBJ1-5; D is uncertain. V gave up 6 bases and J gave up 0 bases, with 15 bases separating them. The CDR3 length is 15 residues. Germline V gene sequence: CDR1 DFQATT, CDR2 SNEGSKA (reference sequence). CDR3: CSASQTVSSNQPQHF. The CDR3 bases are TGCAGTGCCTCCCAGACGGTTTCTAGCAATCAGCCCCAGCATTTT.

This clonotype came up many times. V is TRBV12-3 or TRBV12-4 and J is TRBJ1-2; D is ambiguous. CDR3 length: 13 residues. Trimming stripped 6 bases from V and 4 bases from J, with 12 bases between. The CDR3 region is CASSSFGVYGYTF. The CDR3 DNA reads TGTGCCAGCAGCTCTTTTGGGGTCTATGGCTACACCTTC.

This clonotype occurred many times. In DNA, the CDR3 is TGTGCCAGCAGCTTAGTCGGTAGCGGGAGGGCTTACGAGCAGTACTTC. Encoded protein: CASSLVGSGRAYEQYF. The chain recombines TRBV11-2 with TRBJ2-7, with 11 positions matching TRBD2. Germline-derived CDR1 and CDR2 are SGHAT and FQNNGV. The CDR3 runs 16 residues. V was clipped by 1 base and J by 4 bases; unmatched bases: 6. Looking up the rest from reference TRBV11-2 and TRBJ2-7 gives the full variable domain: EAGVAQSPRYKIIEKRQSVAFWCNPISGHATLYWYQQILGQGPKLLIQFQNNGVVDDSQLPKDRFSAERLKGVDSTLKIQPAKLEDSAVYLCASSLVGSGRAYEQYFGPGTRLTVT.

In this sample, this clonotype turned up many times. The CDR3 sequence is CASSLMGWGNSPLHF. CDR3 DNA sequence: TGTGCCAGCAGTTTAATGGGTTGGGGTAATTCACCCCTCCACTTT. The chain links TRBV12-3 or TRBV12-4 to TRBJ1-6, with D unresolved. The CDR3 consists of 15 residues. Trimming removed 2 bases from V and 6 bases from J, with 11 bases in between.

The table lists this clonotype with many counts. The chain employs TRBV30 and TRBJ2-7; 10 nucleotides match TRBD2. CDR3 length equals 15 residues. V lost 2 bases to trimming and J lost 2 bases; unmatched junction nucleotides: 6. Germline V gene data show CDR1 as GTSNPN and CDR2 as SVGIG (reference sequence). In nucleotides, the CDR3 is TGTGCCTGGAGTACGGGGACTAGCGTTCCCTACGAGCAGTACTTC. Residues: CAWSTGTSVPYEQYF.

This clonotype appeared many times. A junction boundary mismatches the germline segment, possibly from a read error. CDR3 residues: CASSLSAKNIKYF. The DNA of the CDR3 is TGTGCCAGCAGTTTATCAGCCAAAAACATTAAGTACTTC. This chain connects TRBV12-3 or TRBV12-4 to TRBJ2-4; the D is unclear. This CDR3 has 13 residues.

This clonotype was detected ten times or more. The chain recombines TRBV12-3 or TRBV12-4 with TRBJ1-5; D possibly corresponds to TRBD1 (5 bases). The V and J ends lost 8 bases and 6 bases respectively, with 11 bases between them. The CDR3 has 12 amino acids. Written as DNA, the CDR3 is TGTGCCAGCGCCCCAGGGATTCAGCCCCAGCATTTT. Encoded protein: CASAPGIQPQHF.